This T cell receptor beta chain originates from a study of T cell repertoires in cytomegalovirus infection. This clonotype was observed at least ten times. TCRdb fed the reads into MiXCR, producing one record per CDR3 protein. The data show approximately 500,000 distinct CDR3 sequences, approximately 15% seen once. This CDR3 comprises 17 residues. Germline lookup yields CDR1 MNHEY and CDR2 SMNVEV (reference sequence). V was shortened by 0 bases and J by 3 bases, with 14 bases between the two germline ends. This rearrangement joins TRBV27 to TRBJ1-4; maybe TRBD1 (6 bases). This clonotype was obtained from a human donor in good health (CMV status not recorded). Some clones in this sample may be carry-over from other donors' samples. The sequenced material came from CD8+ T cells from PBMCs. CDR3: CASSLSPSEGANEKLFF. The CDR3 bases are TGTGCCAGCAGTTTATCTCCCTCGGAGGGGGCTAATGAAAAACTGTTTTTT.